This is a list of T cell receptor beta chains from one sample in a study of T cells in Graves' hyperthyroidism and ophthalmopathy. TCRdb reprocessed the multiplex PCR reads via MiXCR and lists one record per CDR3 protein. Of 600,000 or so distinct CDR3 sequences listed, approximately 15% are singletons. Sequencing input: blood. These receptors all stem from a woman between 18 and 30 years old with Graves' ophthalmopathy. The CDR3 runs from the conserved cysteine through the conserved F or W. Each record gives: V gene, D gene, J gene, clone size, CDR3 protein, CDR3 DNA. The D gene is left open where the match is weak. Some rows mark clone size as missing; the rest say once, few, many or name a class of expanded clone.

V gene: TRBV20-1
D gene: -
J gene: TRBJ1-2
clone size: many
CDR3 protein: CSARTQRAAWGGYTF
CDR3 DNA: TGCAGTGCTAGAACGCAGAGGGCAGCCTGGGGTGGCTACACCTTC

V gene: TRBV7-2
D gene: -
J gene: TRBJ2-3
clone size: many
CDR3 protein: CASSFSGAHTDTQYF
CDR3 DNA: TGTGCCAGCAGCTTTAGCGGAGCCCACACAGATACGCAGTATTTT

V gene: TRBV7-2
D gene: -
J gene: TRBJ2-2
clone size: many
CDR3 protein: CASSLTGTNTGELFF
CDR3 DNA: TGTGCCAGCAGCTTAACAGGGACGAACACCGGGGAGCTGTTTTTT

V gene: TRBV24-1
D gene: TRBD2
J gene: TRBJ2-5
clone size: -
CDR3 protein: CATSDGTSGSLPQETQYF
CDR3 DNA: TGTGCCACCAGTGACGGGACTAGCGGGAGTCTACCACAAGAGACCCAGTACTTC

V gene: TRBV11-3
D gene: -
J gene: TRBJ2-3
clone size: many
CDR3 protein: CASSPWDGTDTQYF
CDR3 DNA: TGTGCCAGCAGCCCCTGGGACGGCACAGATACGCAGTATTTT

V gene: TRBV28
D gene: TRBD1
J gene: TRBJ1-5
clone size: many
CDR3 protein: CASSSRTGGDQPQHF
CDR3 DNA: TGTGCCAGCAGTTCCAGGACAGGGGGCGACCAGCCCCAGCATTTT

V gene: TRBV19
D gene: TRBD1
J gene: TRBJ2-1
clone size: few
CDR3 protein: CASSQIFDRDEQFF
CDR3 DNA: TGTGCCAGTAGTCAAATATTCGACAGGGATGAGCAGTTCTTC

V gene: TRBV7-8
D gene: -
J gene: TRBJ1-2
clone size: many
CDR3 protein: CASSENAMGANYGYTF
CDR3 DNA: TGTGCCAGCAGCGAAAACGCAATGGGCGCAAACTATGGCTACACCTTC

V gene: TRBV6-1
D gene: -
J gene: TRBJ1-1
clone size: few
CDR3 protein: CASYSPWGNTEAFF
CDR3 DNA: TGTGCCAGCTACTCCCCGTGGGGGAACACTGAAGCTTTCTTT

V gene: TRBV11-2
D gene: -
J gene: TRBJ2-7
clone size: many
CDR3 protein: CASSLAGKSYEQYF
CDR3 DNA: TGTGCCAGCAGCTTAGCGGGGAAGTCCTACGAGCAGTACTTC

V gene: TRBV7-9
D gene: TRBD2
J gene: TRBJ2-3
clone size: few
CDR3 protein: CASSPDGERLATDTQYF
CDR3 DNA: TGTGCCAGCAGCCCCGATGGGGAGAGACTAGCAACAGATACGCAGTATTTT

V gene: TRBV10-2
D gene: TRBD1
J gene: TRBJ1-2
clone size: many
CDR3 protein: CASSLDRGHGYTF
CDR3 DNA: TGCGCCAGCAGTCTGGACAGGGGGCATGGCTACACCTTC

V gene: TRBV29-1
D gene: TRBD1
J gene: TRBJ2-3
clone size: many
CDR3 protein: CSVEEAGGTQYF
CDR3 DNA: TGCAGCGTTGAAGAGGCAGGGGGCACGCAGTATTTT

V gene: TRBV27
D gene: -
J gene: TRBJ1-2
clone size: many
CDR3 protein: CASSFASSNYGYTF
CDR3 DNA: TGTGCCAGCAGTTTCGCCAGTTCTAACTATGGCTACACCTTC

V gene: TRBV28
D gene: -
J gene: TRBJ1-2
clone size: few
CDR3 protein: CASSLQRVLNYGYTF
CDR3 DNA: TGTGCCAGCAGTTTACAGAGGGTACTTAACTATGGCTACACCTTC

V gene: TRBV24-1
D gene: TRBD2
J gene: TRBJ2-3
clone size: few
CDR3 protein: CATSDGGRGTDTQYF
CDR3 DNA: TGTGCCACCAGTGATGGCGGGAGGGGTACAGATACGCAGTATTTT

V gene: TRBV20-1
D gene: TRBD1
J gene: TRBJ1-2
clone size: many
CDR3 protein: CSARTGFPTGYGYTF
CDR3 DNA: TGCAGTGCTCGGACAGGTTTTCCCACGGGCTATGGCTACACCTTC

V gene: TRBV12-3/TRBV12-4
D gene: -
J gene: TRBJ2-2
clone size: many
CDR3 protein: CASSSGGGYTGELFF
CDR3 DNA: TGTGCCAGCAGTTCCGGAGGGGGTTACACCGGGGAGCTGTTTTTT

V gene: TRBV19
D gene: -
J gene: TRBJ1-5
clone size: many
CDR3 protein: CASSMEGRVRNQPQHF
CDR3 DNA: TGTGCCAGTAGTATGGAGGGCAGGGTGCGGAATCAGCCCCAGCATTTT

V gene: TRBV29-1
D gene: -
J gene: TRBJ1-1
clone size: many
CDR3 protein: CSVAEGVNTEAFF
CDR3 DNA: TGCAGCGTTGCCGAAGGGGTGAACACTGAAGCTTTCTTT

V gene: TRBV2
D gene: -
J gene: TRBJ2-5
clone size: many
CDR3 protein: CASSWGFLVQTQYF
CDR3 DNA: TGTGCCAGCAGTTGGGGGTTCCTGGTGCAGACCCAGTACTTC

V gene: TRBV3-1
D gene: -
J gene: TRBJ1-6
clone size: -
CDR3 protein: CASSPDLSSYNSPLHF
CDR3 DNA: TGTGCCAGCAGCCCGGACCTGAGCTCCTATAATTCACCCCTCCACTTT

V gene: TRBV20-1
D gene: TRBD2
J gene: TRBJ2-1
clone size: few
CDR3 protein: CSARERLAGVGEQFF
CDR3 DNA: TGCAGTGCTAGAGAAAGACTAGCGGGAGTGGGTGAGCAGTTCTTC

V gene: TRBV7-3
D gene: -
J gene: TRBJ1-1
clone size: many
CDR3 protein: CASSFVRAEAFF
CDR3 DNA: TGTGCCAGCAGCTTTGTTCGGGCTGAAGCTTTCTTT

V gene: TRBV7-9
D gene: TRBD1
J gene: TRBJ1-2
clone size: few
CDR3 protein: CASSLVTGLKGYTF
CDR3 DNA: TGTGCCAGCAGCTTAGTGACAGGGTTGAAAGGCTACACCTTC

V gene: TRBV7-8
D gene: -
J gene: TRBJ2-5
clone size: many
CDR3 protein: CASSLTQEETQYF
CDR3 DNA: TGTGCCAGCAGCTTAACCCAAGAGGAGACCCAGTACTTC

V gene: TRBV7-3
D gene: -
J gene: TRBJ2-3
clone size: few
CDR3 protein: CASSFVGRSTDTQYF
CDR3 DNA: TGTGCCAGCAGCTTTGTTGGCAGGTCCACAGATACGCAGTATTTT

V gene: TRBV27
D gene: -
J gene: TRBJ2-7
clone size: -
CDR3 protein: CASSSIDNYEQYF
CDR3 DNA: TGTGCCAGCAGTTCAATCGACAACTACGAGCAGTACTTC

V gene: TRBV20-1
D gene: -
J gene: TRBJ1-5
clone size: -
CDR3 protein: CSARTQNQPQHF
CDR3 DNA: TGCAGTGCTAGAACCCAAAATCAGCCCCAGCATTTT

V gene: TRBV7-3
D gene: -
J gene: TRBJ2-1
clone size: many
CDR3 protein: CASSPSFGGDEQFF
CDR3 DNA: TGTGCCAGCAGCCCCTCTTTCGGGGGAGATGAGCAGTTCTTC

V gene: TRBV7-3
D gene: TRBD2
J gene: TRBJ2-5
clone size: -
CDR3 protein: CASSSTSGKQETQYF
CDR3 DNA: TGTGCCAGCAGCTCGACTAGCGGGAAACAAGAGACCCAGTACTTC

V gene: TRBV6-2/TRBV6-3
D gene: TRBD1
J gene: TRBJ1-1
clone size: many
CDR3 protein: CASRRQGMNTEAFF
CDR3 DNA: TGTGCCAGCAGACGACAGGGAATGAACACTGAAGCTTTCTTT

V gene: TRBV5-1
D gene: TRBD1
J gene: TRBJ2-7
clone size: many
CDR3 protein: CASSLGRDSHYEQYF
CDR3 DNA: TGCGCCAGCAGCTTGGGCCGGGACAGTCACTACGAGCAGTACTTC

V gene: TRBV18
D gene: TRBD1
J gene: TRBJ2-7
clone size: -
CDR3 protein: CASSPNRDSIYEQYF
CDR3 DNA: TGTGCCAGCTCACCCAACCGGGACAGCATCTACGAGCAGTACTTC

V gene: TRBV28
D gene: TRBD2
J gene: TRBJ2-1
clone size: few
CDR3 protein: CASSFRTSGSMSNNEQFF
CDR3 DNA: TGTGCCAGCAGTTTCAGGACTAGCGGGAGTATGAGTAATAATGAGCAGTTCTTC

V gene: TRBV12-5
D gene: -
J gene: TRBJ2-4
clone size: -
CDR3 protein: CASGNQGYRNIQYF
CDR3 DNA: TGTGCTAGTGGAAACCAGGGATATCGAAACATTCAGTACTTC

V gene: TRBV5-1
D gene: -
J gene: TRBJ2-1
clone size: few
CDR3 protein: CASSSLANYPHEQFF
CDR3 DNA: TGCGCCAGCAGCTCTCTCGCAAACTACCCCCATGAGCAGTTCTTC

V gene: TRBV4-3
D gene: -
J gene: TRBJ2-3
clone size: few
CDR3 protein: CASSQDRNTDTQYF
CDR3 DNA: TGCGCCAGCAGCCAAGATCGGAACACAGATACGCAGTATTTT